This T cell receptor (beta chain) is drawn from a study of cytomegalovirus exposure and HLA in healthy donors. Study-level points and caveats: Later analysis associated a missense DCLRE1C variant with TCR beta V- and J-gene trimming. A later analysis revealed that TCR association rates differed between HLA loci, peaking at DRB1 and bottoming out at HLA-C. What TCR beta sequences reportedly achieved was accurate prediction of HLA-A and HLA-B alleles in most subjects.

In regard to this clone: What it binds is not known.

Primers: 60 Vbeta forward and 13 Jbeta reverse. Only in-frame clones appear in the TCRdb table, and some are missing; sequencing was by immunoSEQ multiplex PCR. The sample shows fewer than 130,000 clones, more than 75% of them seen only once. There are 16 residues in the CDR3. Germline trimming cut 4 bases from V and 5 bases from J; bases unmatched to any gene: 10. Sequenced material: PBMCs. This clonotype was sampled from a man aged 35 to 55 in good health and CMV-seronegative. The rearrangement links TRBV23-1 to TRBJ2-2; 7 bases agree with TRBD1. TRBV23-1 is sorted into the ORF group, with uncertain function. The DNA of the CDR3 is TGCGCCAGCAGTCCCCCAACCGGGACAGCGACCGGGGAGCTGTTTTTT. It encodes CASSPPTGTATGELFF.